This T cell receptor (beta chain) comes out of a study of blood T cell repertoires in COVID-19. Study context: Sources were T cells, B-cell-depleted T cells, or PBMCs; the material itself was cDNA or gDNA.

Per the original methods: Cell counts per sample came from amplifying reference gene primers. TCRdb's copy holds only in-frame clones and misses some; the assay was immunoSEQ multiplex PCR. V, J and clone size derive from that table, while D and trimming were established from the DNA sequence. The data contain about 220,000 clones, around 83% of them seen just once; the ten biggest clones take up 2.9%. CDR3 length: 15 amino acids. The germline V gene encodes CDR1 MNHEY and CDR2 SVGAGI. Trimming shortened V by 6 bases and J by 0 bases, and 11 bases separated the two germline ends. The receptor's source is a man between 45 and 60 years old who had recovered from COVID-19. The chain has TRBV6-5 and TRBJ2-2; D gene unclear. The sample consisted of peripheral blood. In nucleotides, the CDR3 is TGTGCCAGCAGAAGAGGCTTATCGAACACCGGGGAGCTGTTTTTT. It specifies CASRRGLSNTGELFF.